These 5 T cell receptor beta chains were sequenced from one sample in a study of shared clonotypes between healthy human individuals. Produced via immunoSEQ multiplex PCR; TCRdb's table is partial and in-frame only. Among under 1,100,000 clones listed, 75% to 85% were seen once. Sequenced sample: memory CD4+ T cells from PBMCs. Subset: CD45RA-negative fraction. These receptors all come from a man in his late teens or twenties in good health. Some clones in this sample may be carry-over from other donors' samples.

This sequence joins TRBV9 and TRBJ1-3; a possible D gene is TRBD1 (6 bases). Germline V gives CDR1 SGDLS, CDR2 YYNGEE. The ends were cut back, 4 bases at V and 9 bases at J, with 17 bases in the middle. The CDR3 is 14 residues long. The CDR3 sequence: CASSTHQGTGTIYF. CDR3 coding DNA: TGTGCCAGCAGCACCCATCAGGGGACGGGCACCATATATTTT.

This clone was seen ten or more times. The chain joins TRBV5-1 to TRBJ2-1; D may be TRBD2 (6 bases). Trimming left V 4 bases short and J 6 bases short, with 8 bases between. Germline V gene data show CDR1 as SGHRS and CDR2 as YFSETQ. This CDR3 spans 12 amino acids. CDR3 loop: CASSMTSNEQFF. The CDR3 DNA sequence: TGCGCCAGCAGCATGACTAGCAATGAGCAGTTCTTC.

The table lists this clone with many counts. This chain connects TRBV10-3 to TRBJ1-5, with a weak D call TRBD1 (6 bases). This CDR3 spans 17 amino acids. Trimming cost V 2 bases and J 0 bases, with 14 bases left between them. Germline V gene data show CDR1 as ENHRY and CDR2 as SYGVKD. CDR3 in DNA: TGTGCCATCAGTGAGGGCCGGGACACCCATAGCAATCAGCCCCAGCATTTT. Its translation is CAISEGRDTHSNQPQHF.

V is TRBV9 and J is TRBJ1-1, with D tentatively TRBD1 (6 bases). V dropped 0 bases and J dropped 5 bases, with 17 bases sitting between them. The CDR3 totals 16 residues. CDR1 is SGDLS and CDR2 is YYNGEE in the germline V gene. CDR3 residues: CASSVGTSQGSTEAFF. As DNA, the CDR3 is TGTGCCAGCAGCGTAGGAACCTCACAGGGAAGTACTGAAGCTTTCTTT.

The chain is built from TRBV27 and TRBJ2-3; 16 bases line up with TRBD2. Germline V lookup: CDR1 MNHEY, CDR2 SMNVEV (reference sequence). CDR3 length: 17 residues. V gave up 5 bases and J gave up 1 base; unmatched junction bases: 3. The CDR3 protein is CASSPGLAGGGTDTQYF. Written as DNA, the CDR3 is TGTGCCAGCAGTCCGGGACTAGCGGGAGGGGGCACAGATACGCAGTATTTT.